This TCR beta chain derives from a study of cytomegalovirus exposure and HLA in healthy donors. Germline V gene lookup returns CDR1 MRHNA and CDR2 SNTAGT. The CDR3 has 14 residues. Deletions cut 1 base from V and 8 bases from J, with 12 bases between. Study-wide results and limits: As a later analysis revealed, the rate of TCR association differed by HLA locus, with DRB1 most and HLA-C fewest. Later on, a genetic analysis was performed. It linked a missense variant in DCLRE1C with V- and J-gene trimming of TCR beta. An analysis was carried out later, and it reportedly showed fewer N-insertions in an Asian-associated ancestry cluster than the roughly 670-donor mean.

PCR was performed using 60 Vbeta and 13 Jbeta primers. Profiling relied on immunoSEQ multiplex PCR, and the TCRdb table lists in-frame clones only, not all of them. The sample lists hundreds of thousands of clones, roughly 80% occurring once. These donors counted as nominally healthy when sampled, but unrecorded immune exposures were likely. In the case of this clone: Its antigen is not identified.

This clonotype was sampled from a girl between 5 and 17 years old in good health and CMV-seronegative. The sample consisted of PBMCs. The rearrangement links TRBV6-4 to TRBJ1-5; D not resolved. In DNA, the CDR3 is TGTGCCAGCAGTGACTGTGGGCCTGTGGAGCCCCAGCATTTT. Its protein is CASSDCGPVEPQHF.